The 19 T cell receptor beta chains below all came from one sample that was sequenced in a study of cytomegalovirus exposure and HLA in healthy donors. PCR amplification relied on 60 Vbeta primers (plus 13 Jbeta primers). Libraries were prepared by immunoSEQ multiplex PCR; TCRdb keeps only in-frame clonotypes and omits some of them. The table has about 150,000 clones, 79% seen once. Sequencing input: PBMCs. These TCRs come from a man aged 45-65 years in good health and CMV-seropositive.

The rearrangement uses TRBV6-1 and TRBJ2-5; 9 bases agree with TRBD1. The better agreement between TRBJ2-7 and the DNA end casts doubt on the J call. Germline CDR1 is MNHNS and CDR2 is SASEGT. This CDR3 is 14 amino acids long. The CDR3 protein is CASRGDRAFYEQYF. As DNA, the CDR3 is TGTGCCAGCAGGGGGGACAGGGCCTTCTACGAGCAGTACTTC.

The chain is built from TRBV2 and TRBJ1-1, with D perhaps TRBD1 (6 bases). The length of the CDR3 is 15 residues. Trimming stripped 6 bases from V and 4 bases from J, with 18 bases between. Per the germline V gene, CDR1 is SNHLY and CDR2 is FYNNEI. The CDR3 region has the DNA TGTGCCAGCAGACACTATGGGAAGGACAGCACTGAAGCTTTCTTT. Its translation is CASRHYGKDSTEAFF.

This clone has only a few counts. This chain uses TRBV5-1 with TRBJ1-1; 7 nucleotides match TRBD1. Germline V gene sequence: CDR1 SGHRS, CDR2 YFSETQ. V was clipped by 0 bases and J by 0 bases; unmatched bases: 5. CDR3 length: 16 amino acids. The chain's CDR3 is CASSLGDSLMNTEAFF. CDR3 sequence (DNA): TGCGCCAGCAGCTTGGGGGACAGCCTCATGAACACTGAAGCTTTCTTT.

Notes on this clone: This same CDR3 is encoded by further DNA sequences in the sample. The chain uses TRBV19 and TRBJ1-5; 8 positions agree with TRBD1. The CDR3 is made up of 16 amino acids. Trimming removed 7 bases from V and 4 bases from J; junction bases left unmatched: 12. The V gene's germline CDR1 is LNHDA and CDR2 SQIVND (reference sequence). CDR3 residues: CASTPGQGLWNQPQHF. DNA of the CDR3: TGTGCCAGTACCCCCGGACAGGGACTTTGGAATCAGCCCCAGCATTTT. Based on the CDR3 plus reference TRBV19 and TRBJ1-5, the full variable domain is DGGITQSPKYLFRKEGQNVTLSCEQNLNHDAMYWYRQDPGQGLRLIYYSQIVNDFQKGDIAEGYSVSREKKESFPLTVTSAQKNPTAFYLCASTPGQGLWNQPQHFGDGTRLSIL.

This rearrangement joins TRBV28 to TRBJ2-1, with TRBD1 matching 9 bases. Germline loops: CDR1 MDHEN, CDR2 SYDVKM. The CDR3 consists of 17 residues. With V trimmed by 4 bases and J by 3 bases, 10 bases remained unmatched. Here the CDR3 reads CASSYYGGTGRYNEQFF. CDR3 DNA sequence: TGTGCCAGCAGTTATTACGGGGGGACAGGGCGCTACAATGAGCAGTTCTTC.

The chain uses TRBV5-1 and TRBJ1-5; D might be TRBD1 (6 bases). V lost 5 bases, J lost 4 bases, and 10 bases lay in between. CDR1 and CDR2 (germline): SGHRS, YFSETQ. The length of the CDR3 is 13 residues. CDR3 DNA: TGCGCCAGCAGACAGGGCCCGAATCAGCCCCAGCATTTT. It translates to CASRQGPNQPQHF.

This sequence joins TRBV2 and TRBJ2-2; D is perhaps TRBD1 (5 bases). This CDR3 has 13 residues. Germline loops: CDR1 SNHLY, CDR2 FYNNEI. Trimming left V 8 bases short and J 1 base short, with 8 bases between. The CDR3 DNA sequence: TGTGCCAGCGGGCAGGGGAACACCGGGGAGCTGTTTTTT. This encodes CASGQGNTGELFF.

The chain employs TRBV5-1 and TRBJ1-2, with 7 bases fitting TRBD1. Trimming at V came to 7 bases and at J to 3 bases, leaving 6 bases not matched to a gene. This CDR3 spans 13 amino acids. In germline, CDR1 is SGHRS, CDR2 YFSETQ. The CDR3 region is CASGTGVDYGYTF. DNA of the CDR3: TGCGCCAGCGGCACAGGGGTCGACTATGGCTACACCTTC.

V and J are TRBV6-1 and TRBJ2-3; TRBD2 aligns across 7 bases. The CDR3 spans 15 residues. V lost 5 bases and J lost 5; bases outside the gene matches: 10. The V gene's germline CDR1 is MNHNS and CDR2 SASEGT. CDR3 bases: TGTGCCAGCAGTCCCGGGAGCGGGAAACTAGATACGCAGTATTTT. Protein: CASSPGSGKLDTQYF.

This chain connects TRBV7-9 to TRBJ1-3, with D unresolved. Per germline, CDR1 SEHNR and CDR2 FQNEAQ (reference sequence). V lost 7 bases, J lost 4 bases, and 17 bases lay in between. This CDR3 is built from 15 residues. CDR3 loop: CASNPLRRAGNTIYF. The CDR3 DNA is TGTGCCAGCAACCCCCTACGTCGAGCGGGAAACACCATATATTTT.

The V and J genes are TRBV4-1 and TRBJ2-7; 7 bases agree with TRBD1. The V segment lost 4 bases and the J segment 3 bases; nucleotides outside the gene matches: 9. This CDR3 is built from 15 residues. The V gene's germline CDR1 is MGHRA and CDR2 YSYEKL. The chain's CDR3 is CASSRAPGTVYEQYF. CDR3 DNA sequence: TGCGCCAGCAGCCGAGCCCCCGGGACAGTCTACGAGCAGTACTTC.

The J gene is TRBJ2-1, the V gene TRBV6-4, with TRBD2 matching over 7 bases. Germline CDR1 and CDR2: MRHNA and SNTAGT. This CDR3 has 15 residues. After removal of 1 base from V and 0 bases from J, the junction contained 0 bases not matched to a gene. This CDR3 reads CASSDLAGSYNEQFF. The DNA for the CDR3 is TGTGCCAGCAGTGACTTAGCGGGCTCCTACAATGAGCAGTTCTTC.

The CDR3 region is CAGIARQVRYGYTF. The CDR3, as DNA: TGTGCCGGAATAGCTAGACAGGTCCGCTATGGCTACACCTTC. The rearrangement links TRBV30 to TRBJ1-2; TRBD1 might be the D (6 bases). Germline CDR1 reads GTSNPN; CDR2 reads SVGIG (reference sequence). The CDR3 totals 14 residues. Trimming shortened V by 8 bases and J by 4 bases, and 20 bases separated the two germline ends.

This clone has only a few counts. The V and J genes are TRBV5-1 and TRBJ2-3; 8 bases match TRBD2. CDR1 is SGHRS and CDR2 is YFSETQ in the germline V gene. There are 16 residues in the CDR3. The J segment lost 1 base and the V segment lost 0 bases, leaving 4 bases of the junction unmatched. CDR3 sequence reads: CASSLEGAGGTDTQYF. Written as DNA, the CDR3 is TGCGCCAGCAGCTTGGAAGGAGCGGGAGGCACAGATACGCAGTATTTT. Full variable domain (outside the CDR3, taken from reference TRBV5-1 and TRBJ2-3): KAGVTQTPRYLIKTRGQQVTLSCSPISGHRSVSWYQQTPGQGLQFLFEYFSETQRNKGNFPGRFSGRQFSNSRSEMNVSTLELGDSALYLCASSLEGAGGTDTQYFGPGTRLTVL.

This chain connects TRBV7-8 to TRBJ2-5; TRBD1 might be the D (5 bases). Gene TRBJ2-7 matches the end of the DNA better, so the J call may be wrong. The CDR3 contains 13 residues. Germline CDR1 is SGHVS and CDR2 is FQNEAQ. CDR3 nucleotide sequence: TGTGCCAGCAGCTTAGAGGCAGGGTCCGAGCAGTACTTC. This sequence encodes CASSLEAGSEQYF.

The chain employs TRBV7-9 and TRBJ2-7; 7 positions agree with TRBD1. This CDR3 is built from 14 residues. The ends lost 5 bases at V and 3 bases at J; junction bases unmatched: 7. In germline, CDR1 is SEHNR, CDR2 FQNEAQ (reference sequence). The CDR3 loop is CASSPPGQSYEQYF. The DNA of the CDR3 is TGTGCCAGCAGCCCTCCGGGACAGAGCTACGAGCAGTACTTC.

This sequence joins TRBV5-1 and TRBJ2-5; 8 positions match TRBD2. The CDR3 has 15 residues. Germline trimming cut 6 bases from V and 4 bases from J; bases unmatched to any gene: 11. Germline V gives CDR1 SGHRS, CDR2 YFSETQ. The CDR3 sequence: CASTLTGTRRETQYF. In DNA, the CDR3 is TGCGCCAGCACCCTTACCGGGACTAGACGAGAGACCCAGTACTTC.

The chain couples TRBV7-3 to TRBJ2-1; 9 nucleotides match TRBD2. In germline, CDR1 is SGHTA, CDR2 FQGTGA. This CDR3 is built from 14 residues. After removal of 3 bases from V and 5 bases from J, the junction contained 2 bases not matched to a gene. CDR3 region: CASSLAGGHNEQFF. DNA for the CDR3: TGTGCCAGCAGCTTGGCGGGAGGGCACAATGAGCAGTTCTTC.

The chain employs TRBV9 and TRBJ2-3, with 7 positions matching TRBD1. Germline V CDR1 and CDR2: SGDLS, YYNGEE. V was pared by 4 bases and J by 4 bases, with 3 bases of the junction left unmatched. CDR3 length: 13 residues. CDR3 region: CASSRQGPDTQYF. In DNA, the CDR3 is TGTGCCAGCAGCAGACAGGGTCCAGATACGCAGTATTTT.